This entry concerns a single T cell receptor beta chain. Which antigen it targets is not known. No clone much larger than this one lies a single base away; base qualities are absent. One collaborating source in Seattle enrolled patients during active infection and followed them longitudinally through the course of disease. Whole blood was collected in K2EDTA tubes by collaborating institutions according to the institutions' own protocols. For TCRbeta analysis, collaborators shipped samples as frozen whole blood, isolated PBMCs, or DNA extracted from either of those sample types. CDR3 length: 16 amino acids, cysteine to phenylalanine. Only the CDR3 portion is preserved as DNA: 48 bases, with reading frame beginning at the first base. Trimming leaves V shorter by 0 bases and J shorter by 3 bases, with the junction holding 3 bases beyond the gene matches. CDR1 and CDR2, per the germline V gene, are SNHLY and FYNNEI.

This sample was taken from a study of blood T cell repertoires in COVID-19 (dated by TCRdb to the early 2020s). Regarding the research as a whole: Collaborator samples came from the United States, Italy and Spain and covered acute and convalescent phases of COVID-19. Nearly every sample came with metadata listing a de-identified subject ID, COVID-19 status, age in years and sex. The material from the prospective study consisted of cDNA or gDNA derived from T cells, B-cell-depleted T cells, or PBMCs. The dataset comprised deeply sampled blood TCRbeta repertoires from subjects exposed to, actively infected with, or recovered from COVID-19. Where HLA class I and class II types were available, the types were taken from metadata supplied by the sample provider, not from assay-based typing. The samples were drawn from two sources: the first 160 participants of the ongoing ImmuneRACE study, and about 1,300 subjects contributed by 6 global collaborators. The repertoires were made available in a free public database intended to serve as a resource for research on the immune response to SARS-CoV-2. Overall results and qualifications from the work: The amount of clinical and demographic metadata varied by source and participant and was provided uncurated.

TCRbeta CDR3 regions were amplified from genomic DNA by means of the immunoSEQ Assay, a bias-controlled multiplex PCR. As for the original processing: Within the assay, amplification of reference gene primers was used to estimate how many nucleated cells each sample contained. Sequence reads were collapsed and filtered to measure the absolute abundance of every unique TCRbeta CDR3 rearrangement. For each sample, productive Simpson clonality was calculated as the square root of Simpson's diversity index across productive rearrangements. TCRdb took over this immuneACCESS table, retaining in-frame rearrangements with V and J assigned. Such tables are incomplete; in checked studies, under half of the missing clones stem from an unresolved V gene, and the remainder is unexplained. The V and J calls and the clone size are those of that table, but D and trimming were determined from the DNA. Here the sample has over 200,000 clones; approximately 80% occur a single time. Of the sample, under 10% is held by the ten largest clones.

The receptor was isolated from a woman aged 80 or older with COVID-19, enrolled during active disease. The sample taken for sequencing was peripheral blood. The V gene is TRBV2 and the J gene is TRBJ2-2, with 8 junctional bases fitting TRBD1. The CDR3 loop reads CASSEARGPHTGELFF. The nucleotides read TGTGCCAGCAGTGAAGCCAGGGGGCCGCACACCGGGGAGCTGTTTTTT.